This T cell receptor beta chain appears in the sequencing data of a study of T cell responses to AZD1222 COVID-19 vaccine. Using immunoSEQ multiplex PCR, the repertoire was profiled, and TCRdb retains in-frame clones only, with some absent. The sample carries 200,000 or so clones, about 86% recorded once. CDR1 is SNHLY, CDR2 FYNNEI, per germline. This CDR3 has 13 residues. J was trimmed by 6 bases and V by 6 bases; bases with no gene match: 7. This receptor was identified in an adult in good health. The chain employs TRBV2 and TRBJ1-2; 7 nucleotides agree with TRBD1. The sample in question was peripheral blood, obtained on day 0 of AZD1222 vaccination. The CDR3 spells CASSAQGGDGYTF. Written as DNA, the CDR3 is TGTGCCAGCAGCGCTCAGGGGGGTGATGGCTACACCTTC.